This T cell receptor (beta chain) originates from a study of shared clonotypes between healthy human individuals. Overall study: Each donor's CD4 naive and CD4 memory cells filled three plates apiece, CD8 naive two, and CD8 memory one.

Details on this clone: Its specificity is not known.

Once extracted for a subset, genomic DNA was divided evenly among several immunoSEQ plates. Data came from immunoSEQ multiplex PCR; TCRdb stores just in-frame clones and leaves some out. The sample consists of over a million clones, about 80% of them appearing once. This CDR3 comprises 15 residues. The V gene lost 5 bases and the J gene lost 0 bases, with 8 bases spanning the gap. Germline V gene lookup returns CDR1 SGHVS and CDR2 FNYEAQ. General study findings and limits: Naive CD4 clonotypes were shared across several donors at 4% to 5%.

Researchers partitioned CD4+ cells into CD45RA+ naive and CD45RA-negative memory subsets. This receptor was taken from a man between 18 and 29 years old in good health. Some clones in this sample may be carry-over from other donors' samples. The sample comprised memory CD4+ T cells from PBMCs. Subset specified: CD45RA-negative fraction. This chain connects TRBV7-6 to TRBJ2-6; D not resolved. The CDR3 region is CASSTLHSGANVLTF. CDR3 nucleotide sequence: TGTGCCAGCAGCACCCTACACTCTGGGGCCAACGTCCTGACTTTC. The variable domain in full, completed from reference TRBV7-6 and TRBJ2-6, reads GAGVSQSPRYKVTKRGQDVALRCDPISGHVSLYWYRQALGQGPEFLTYFNYEAQQDKSGLPNDRFSAERPEGSISTLTIQRTEQRDSAMYRCASSTLHSGANVLTFGAGSRLTVL.